This is a list of T cell receptor beta chains from one sample in a study of blood T cells in healthy people across ages. TCRdb reanalysed the 5' RACE reads using MiXCR and keeps one entry per CDR3 protein. This table has approximately 730,000 distinct CDR3 sequences, about 42% appearing once. The sample comprised blood. The receptor source for this set is a woman between 55 and 75 years old in good health. Both conserved end residues are part of each CDR3. D genes are given only for firm matches. Size is omitted from some rows. Given values are once, few, many or a class for expanded clones.

TRBJ2-3 | TRBV7-3 | few | TRBD2 | CASSLKSGGLAGTDTQYF
TRBJ2-7 | TRBV11-1 | few | TRBD2 | CASSLATGGSSYEQYF
TRBJ2-3 | TRBV7-2 | NA | NA | CASSLGGAGSTDTQYF
TRBJ2-3 | TRBV20-1 | NA | TRBD2 | CSASPTSGSGADTQYF
TRBJ2-7 | TRBV7-2 | many | NA | CASRILGGIGYEQYF
TRBJ2-5 | TRBV20-1 | NA | NA | CSASPRGMETQYF
TRBJ2-5 | TRBV6-5 | NA | NA | CASTRQGQETQYF
TRBJ1-5 | TRBV7-2 | NA | NA | CASRHGDQPQHF
TRBJ2-4 | TRBV20-1 | NA | NA | CSARGSTWEQYF
TRBJ2-7 | TRBV7-7 | few | TRBD1 | CASSATGGSEQYF
TRBJ1-2 | TRBV12-3/TRBV12-4 | NA | NA | CASSSTRDRLDGYTF
TRBJ1-2 | TRBV18 | NA | NA | CTSSPRVTDSYGYTF
TRBJ2-3 | TRBV7-2 | few | TRBD2 | CASSLLDTSGRATDTQYF
TRBJ2-6 | TRBV4-3 | NA | NA | CASSQGRGGANVLTF
TRBJ2-5 | TRBV29-1 | NA | NA | CSVLGRAEQETQYF
TRBJ2-3 | TRBV6-1 | NA | TRBD2 | CAGTVTSGGPGTQYF
TRBJ2-2 | TRBV12-5 | once | TRBD1 | CASGLGQGYTGELFF
TRBJ2-3 | TRBV25-1 | many | TRBD2 | CASSELGGFSTDTQYF
TRBJ1-1 | TRBV7-9 | NA | NA | CASRPQGNTEAFF
TRBJ1-1 | TRBV29-1 | NA | NA | CSSRQREAFF
TRBJ2-3 | TRBV7-9 | NA | NA | CASSRESDTQYF
TRBJ2-1 | TRBV28 | few | NA | CASSLRVGEQFF
NA | TRBV6-2/TRBV6-3 | NA | NA | CASGPRGRSQETQYF
TRBJ2-1 | TRBV19 | NA | TRBD2 | CPSSTSGGRYNEQFF
TRBJ2-7 | TRBV4-2 | NA | NA | CASSQGAGQASYEQYF
TRBJ2-5 | TRBV9 | NA | TRBD1 | CASSAASTGKETQYF
TRBJ2-5 | TRBV12-3/TRBV12-4 | NA | TRBD1 | CASRLGTVRETQYF
TRBJ1-5 | TRBV20-1 | NA | NA | CSATPRRASNQPQHF
TRBJ2-7 | TRBV12-5 | few | NA | CASGPGWQGPSYEQYF
TRBJ2-1 | TRBV3-1 | few | NA | CASSQAGSDYEQFF
TRBJ1-2 | TRBV20-1 | NA | TRBD1 | CSAISYEQGVIGYTF
NA | TRBV18 | NA | NA | CASSPLATGEETQYF
TRBJ2-3 | TRBV3-1 | NA | NA | CASSQVLGRAESDTQYF
TRBJ1-4 | TRBV11-2 | NA | NA | CASSVGPNEKLFF
TRBJ2-5 | TRBV3-1 | NA | NA | CASSQQLRETQYF
TRBJ2-5 | TRBV20-1 | NA | TRBD2 | CSAREAGGVETQYF
TRBJ1-1 | TRBV4-2 | few | TRBD1 | CASTPYPPGGGNTEAFF
TRBJ1-2 | TRBV11-2 | few | NA | CASSSSSRDGGYTF
TRBJ2-5 | TRBV7-3 | many | NA | CASSSDSQETQYF
TRBJ1-2 | TRBV10-3 | few | NA | CAIRASDTDYGYTF
TRBJ2-1 | TRBV20-1 | NA | TRBD2 | CSARDEMSGGLNEQFF
TRBJ2-1 | TRBV28 | few | NA | CASTSGAGLGYNEQFF
TRBJ2-3 | TRBV25-1 | NA | TRBD1 | CASSIALTGGADTQYF
TRBJ1-2 | TRBV20-1 | NA | NA | CSARSRQPYGYTF
TRBJ2-1 | TRBV9 | NA | TRBD2 | CASSRGGGNSYNEQFF
TRBJ1-1 | TRBV5-1 | few | NA | CASSLAVDVNTEAFF
TRBJ2-5 | TRBV5-1 | many | NA | CASRDGRETQYF
TRBJ2-4 | TRBV3-1 | many | NA | CASSRAIQYF
TRBJ1-1 | TRBV20-1 | few | NA | CSANDGPTEAFF
TRBJ1-4 | TRBV25-1 | NA | NA | CASSDRGRFTEKLFF
TRBJ1-2 | TRBV20-1 | NA | NA | CSARVGSNYGYTF
TRBJ2-1 | TRBV15 | NA | NA | CATSRDRPQLGNEQFF
TRBJ2-5 | TRBV12-3/TRBV12-4 | few | TRBD1 | CASAGTGGETQYF
TRBJ2-4 | TRBV29-1 | NA | NA | CSVEARVAKNIQYF
TRBJ2-1 | TRBV7-3 | NA | NA | CASSSDSDEQFF
TRBJ2-3 | TRBV14 | NA | TRBD2 | CASSGGGPADTQYF
TRBJ2-1 | TRBV6-2/TRBV6-3 | NA | TRBD2 | CASSLAGGQYDEQFF